This T cell receptor (beta chain) was retrieved from a study of beta chain features in type 1 diabetes. This clone occurred a few times. CDR3 length equals 15 residues. Germline V gene data show CDR1 as MDHEN and CDR2 as SYDVKM. V shed 5 bases, J shed 4 bases, and the junction held 8 bases outside the gene matches. Isolated RNA was reverse transcribed in full, so expressed TCRB transcripts were sequenced. The data were produced by immunoSEQ multiplex PCR, yet TCRdb's version contains in-frame clones alone and is incomplete. The sample records over 350,000 clones, over 12% being singletons. This TCR came from a woman aged 18 to 35 in good health. Sequencing was done on a sample of naive CD4+ T cells from blood. J is TRBJ2-3 and V is TRBV28; 8 nucleotides agree with TRBD1. This CDR3 is CASSQGAGVADTQYF. The CDR3, as DNA: TGTGCCAGCAGTCAGGGGGCTGGGGTTGCAGATACGCAGTATTTT.